This T cell receptor (beta chain) was sequenced for a study of T cells in Graves' hyperthyroidism and ophthalmopathy. What was amplified from RNA transcripts were TCR beta CDR3 regions. First-round RT-PCR of the TCR CDR3 relied on the HTBI primer set. TCRdb re-derived calls from the multiplex PCR reads in MiXCR, one entry per CDR3 protein. This table has under 750,000 distinct CDR3 sequences, 15% to 20% appearing once. Germline-derived CDR1 and CDR2 are DFQATT and SNEGSKA (reference sequence). V was cut by 3 bases and J by 5 bases, with 10 bases left in between. CDR3 length: 13 residues. Uncontrolled infection, other autoimmune disease, pregnancy or lactation barred patients from enrollment. Clinical symptoms, serum thyroxine and TRAb, thyroid ultrasound and orbital computed tomography together formed the diagnostic basis. This blood was taken when hyperthyroidism was first diagnosed, before any ophthalmopathy symptoms existed.

The clonotype was recovered from a woman aged 45-65 years with Graves' hyperthyroidism that later progressed to Graves' ophthalmopathy. The chain links TRBV20-1 to TRBJ1-4; a possible D gene is TRBD1 (6 bases). Material: blood. The CDR3 DNA sequence: TGCAGTGCTAGCCGGGACAACAATGAAAAACTGTTTTTT. As protein: CSASRDNNEKLFF.